A single sample gave rise to the 5 T cell receptor beta chains below, sequenced in a study of shared T cell receptors in the human thymus (dated by TCRdb to the early 2020s). Libraries were built with the immunoSEQ multiplex PCR assay. What TCRdb holds here is the immuneACCESS table cut down to in-frame rearrangements. Part of the clones is not present; checked against another copy, under half of the missing clones reflect an unresolved V gene, and the others are unexplained. Within this sample are hundreds of thousands of clones, with 70% to 90% of them counted one time only. Together, the top ten hold about 0.0098% of the sample. Another study also made use of these data, one on human thymus T cells.

Source material: thymocytes. Receptors originate from a girl in the first two years of life with a congenital heart defect. Donor details come from another sample of the same person, matched by shared clones.

This clone was seen a handful of times. In DNA form, the CDR3 reads TGTGCCAGCAGGGGAGACCCGCGGACTACTAATCTTAATGAAAAACTGTTTTTT. Protein sequence: CASRGDPRTTNLNEKLFF. The chain uses TRBV25-1 and TRBJ1-4; D uncertain. CDR1 is MGHDK, CDR2 SYGVNS, per germline. Trimming took 6 bases from V and 4 from J, leaving 24 bases between them. The CDR3 consists of 18 residues. Complete variable domain (other parts from reference TRBV25-1 and TRBJ1-4): EADIYQTPRYLVIGTGKKITLECSQTMGHDKMYWYQQDPGMELHLIHYSYGVNSTEKGDLSSESTVSRIRTEHFPLTLESARPSHTSQYLCASRGDPRTTNLNEKLFFGSGTQLSVL.

This clone was seen only once. This chain links TRBV29-1 with TRBJ2-7; D perhaps matches TRBD2 (6 bases). Germline CDR1 and CDR2: SQVTM and ANQGSEA. The CDR3 runs to 10 residues. As DNA, the CDR3 is TGCAGGGGGGGTCCGGAAGAGCAGTACTTC. Protein product: CRGGPEEQYF.

This sequence joins TRBV7-2 and TRBJ2-7, with 8 bases lining up with TRBD2. CDR3 size: 15 residues. Germline assignment: CDR1 SGHTA and CDR2 FQGNSA. V lost 5 bases and J lost 6; bases outside the gene matches: 12. The CDR3 sequence is CASSPWGLESREQYF. The CDR3 coding sequence is TGTGCCAGCAGCCCGTGGGGACTAGAATCACGCGAGCAGTACTTC. The variable domain in full, with the rest retrieved from reference TRBV7-2 and TRBJ2-7, is GAGVSQSPSNKVTEKGKDVELRCDPISGHTALYWYRQSLGQGLEFLIYFQGNSAPDKSGLPSDRFSAERTGGSVSTLTIQRTQQEDSAVYLCASSPWGLESREQYFGPGTRLTVT.

The gene calls are TRBV5-4 and TRBJ2-7, with 10 nucleotides matching TRBD2. Germline V gene lookup returns CDR1 SGHNT and CDR2 YYREEE (reference sequence). Trimming cost V 4 bases and J 4 bases; bases outside gene matches: 14. The CDR3 runs to 17 residues. The CDR3 coding sequence is TGTGCCAGCAGCCCGACGGAGGAGCGGGGGGGAACGTACGAGCAGTACTTC. This codes for CASSPTEERGGTYEQYF.

CDR3 residues: CASSFGVVQPPHGYTF. The CDR3 region has the DNA TGTGCCAGCAGTTTCGGGGTCGTCCAGCCTCCACATGGCTACACCTTC. The chain combines TRBV28 with TRBJ1-2; no clear D. CDR3 length equals 16 residues. Trimming pared 3 bases from V and 6 bases from J, leaving 20 bases between. Germline lookup yields CDR1 MDHEN and CDR2 SYDVKM.